This TCR beta chain comes out of a study of CD8+ T cells in alopecia areata. Deletions cut 10 bases from V and 4 bases from J, with 11 bases between. The CDR3 runs to 13 residues. Looked up from germline, CDR1 is SGHVS and CDR2 is FNYEAQ. RNA extraction was followed by reverse transcription into cDNA, which acted as the sequencing template. The method was immunoSEQ multiplex PCR; TCRdb's version includes in-frame clones alone and lacks a portion of them. The sample shows under 70,000 clones, 96% of them seen only once. Findings of the study overall: The study found higher clonality in lesional than normal scalp, especially in alopecia totalis/universalis.

Comment on this clone: Its antigen is still unknown.

The V call is TRBV7-6, the J call TRBJ2-6; maybe TRBD2 (6 bases). The sequence came from a human donor with alopecia areata. Specimen: CD8+ T cells sorted from blood, collected at week 0. The CDR3 spells CATEAGGANVLTF. Written as DNA, the CDR3 is TGTGCCACGGAGGCGGGGGGGGCCAACGTCCTGACTTTC.